These 29 T cell receptor beta chains originate from one sample sequenced in a study of technical replicates of blood from several donors. This table comes from immunoSEQ multiplex PCR, and its TCRdb copy is limited to in-frame clones, with some not included. This repertoire shows 75,000 or so clones, 95% found once; its top ten account for 0.2% to 0.3%. Specimen: T cells isolated from PBMCs. These receptors were collected from a human donor in good health.

V usage is TRBV9 and J usage is TRBJ2-4, with TRBD2 matching over 11 bases. Per germline, CDR1 SGDLS and CDR2 YYNGEE. Trimming cost V 0 bases and J 6 bases; bases outside gene matches: 2. This CDR3 region has 15 residues. This CDR3 reads CASSVELAGGNIQYF. The CDR3 coding sequence is TGTGCCAGCAGCGTAGAGCTAGCGGGAGGAAACATTCAGTACTTC.

The chain has TRBV4-1 and TRBJ2-7, with D possibly being TRBD2 (7 bases). V lost 3 bases to trimming and J lost 2 bases, with 17 bases between them. CDR1 and CDR2 (germline): MGHRA, YSYEKL. The CDR3 totals 16 residues. The CDR3 sequence is CASSHQKGGAPYEQYF. CDR3 DNA sequence: TGCGCCAGCAGCCACCAGAAAGGGGGGGCCCCCTACGAGCAGTACTTC.

The chain joins TRBV10-3 to TRBJ2-7; the match to TRBD2 covers 7 bases. V shed 6 bases and J 7 bases; nucleotides not matched to a gene: 15. The CDR3 length is 15 residues. Germline CDR1 reads ENHRY; CDR2 reads SYGVKD. DNA of the CDR3: TGTGCCATCAGCCCCACGAGCGCGGGGCGGGGGGAGCAGTACTTC. Residues: CAISPTSAGRGEQYF.

The V call is TRBV7-9, the J call TRBJ2-3; the match to TRBD2 covers 12 bases. Germline lookup yields CDR1 SEHNR and CDR2 FQNEAQ (reference sequence). The V gene end was trimmed by 4 bases and the J gene end by 3 bases; junction bases not matched to a gene: 11. This CDR3 has 18 residues. CDR3 DNA: TGTGCCAGCAGCTCTCTGGCGGGACTAGCGGGCGGAACAGATACGCAGTATTTT. Protein product: CASSSLAGLAGGTDTQYF. The full variable domain, completed using reference TRBV7-9 and TRBJ2-3, is DTGVSQNPRHKITKRGQNVTFRCDPISEHNRLYWYRQTLGQGPEFLTYFQNEAQLEKSRLLSDRFSAERPKGSFSTLEIQRTEQGDSAMYLCASSSLAGLAGGTDTQYFGPGTRLTVL.

The genes are TRBV2 and TRBJ2-7, with no clear D. CDR1 SNHLY and CDR2 FYNNEI come from the germline V gene. The CDR3 length is 13 residues. V dropped 7 bases and J dropped 3 bases, with 13 bases sitting between them. CDR3 loop: CASKVDWIYEQYF. CDR3 nucleotide sequence: TGTGCCAGCAAGGTTGACTGGATCTACGAGCAGTACTTC.

The chain couples TRBV5-1 to TRBJ2-7, with TRBD1 as a possible D gene (6 bases). The V end lost 4 bases, the J end lost 2 bases, and 16 bases lay between the germline ends. CDR1 is SGHRS, CDR2 YFSETQ, per germline. The CDR3 contains 15 residues. The CDR3 sequence: CASSTQGTGTYEQYF. In nucleotides, the CDR3 is TGCGCCAGCAGCACGCAGGGGACCGGGACCTACGAGCAGTACTTC.

The chain has TRBV5-1 and TRBJ1-4; tentative D call: TRBD1 (5 bases). The germline V gene has CDR1 SGHRS and CDR2 YFSETQ. Trimming left V 7 bases short and J 10 bases short, with 17 bases between. This CDR3 contains 13 residues. The CDR3 loop reads CASSPTWGGKLFF. The CDR3, as DNA: TGCGCCAGCTCCCCAACGTGGGGGGGAAAACTGTTTTTT. The full variable domain, with the rest looked up from reference TRBV5-1 and TRBJ1-4, is KAGVTQTPRYLIKTRGQQVTLSCSPISGHRSVSWYQQTPGQGLQFLFEYFSETQRNKGNFPGRFSGRQFSNSRSEMNVSTLELGDSALYLCASSPTWGGKLFFGSGTQLSVL.

This rearrangement joins TRBV21-1 to TRBJ2-2; TRBD2 is the table's D call and was not checked against the DNA. TRBV21-1 is described as a pseudogene. CDR3 length: 18 residues. The CDR3 DNA reads as TGTGCCAGCAGCAAAAGCCCGGGACTAGCGGGGGAGCTGGGGGAGCTGTTTTTT. Translating it yields CASSKSPGLAGELGELFF.

This chain joins TRBV30 and TRBJ1-1; D not resolved. This CDR3 contains 14 residues. Trimming took off 2 bases at V and 0 bases at J, with 10 bases between the two ends. Germline CDR1 GTSNPN, CDR2 SVGIG (reference sequence). The CDR3 protein is CAWSLSGVNTEAFF. The CDR3 DNA is TGTGCCTGGAGTTTGTCCGGGGTGAACACTGAAGCTTTCTTT.

This chain uses TRBV7-6 with TRBJ1-2; 8 bases match TRBD1. Trimming took 1 base from V and 8 from J; bases not matched to a gene: 9. The CDR3 sequence is 15 residues long. Germline loops: CDR1 SGHVS, CDR2 FNYEAQ. CDR3: CASSLGSQGARGYTF. CDR3 in DNA: TGTGCCAGCAGCTTAGGGTCGCAGGGGGCGCGGGGCTACACCTTC.

This clone showed up just once. The V gene is TRBV28, the J gene TRBJ2-7, with TRBD2 matching 10 bases. CDR3 length equals 13 residues. J lost 3 bases, V lost 4 bases, and 0 bases had no gene match. Germline loops: CDR1 MDHEN, CDR2 SYDVKM. The CDR3 sequence: CASSSSGSYEQYF. CDR3 DNA: TGTGCCAGCAGTTCTAGCGGGAGCTACGAGCAGTACTTC. Drawing the rest from reference TRBV28 and TRBJ2-7, the complete variable domain is DVKVTQSSRYLVKRTGEKVFLECVQDMDHENMFWYRQDPGLGLRLIYFSYDVKMKEKGDIPEGYSVSREKKERFSLILESASTNQTSMYLCASSSSGSYEQYFGPGTRLTVT.

This clone appeared once. The chain employs TRBV5-1 and TRBJ2-7; D is uncertain. V lost 4 bases, J lost 2 bases, and 13 bases lay in between. The CDR3 runs 14 residues. Per the germline V gene, CDR1 is SGHRS and CDR2 is YFSETQ. CDR3 coding DNA: TGCGCCAGCAGCACCGAGACGGAGACCTACGAGCAGTACTTC. Translation gives CASSTETETYEQYF. Looking up the rest from reference TRBV5-1 and TRBJ2-7 gives the full variable domain: KAGVTQTPRYLIKTRGQQVTLSCSPISGHRSVSWYQQTPGQGLQFLFEYFSETQRNKGNFPGRFSGRQFSNSRSEMNVSTLELGDSALYLCASSTETETYEQYFGPGTRLTVT.

The rearrangement links TRBV19 to TRBJ1-6; TRBD1 matches 7 bases. There are 16 residues in the CDR3. V gave up 6 bases and J gave up 0 bases; unmatched junction bases: 5. CDR1 is LNHDA and CDR2 is SQIVND in the germline V gene (reference sequence). The CDR3 loop is CASRPGGSSYNSPLHF. DNA for the CDR3: TGTGCCAGTAGGCCAGGGGGGAGCTCCTATAATTCACCCCTCCACTTT.

The chain couples TRBV6-8 to TRBJ2-7; 10 bases are a match to TRBD1. This CDR3 region has 22 residues. Germline V CDR1 and CDR2: MNHGY, SAAAGT. V shed 5 bases, J shed 3 bases, and the junction held 28 bases outside the gene matches. The CDR3: CASSPRDRGLSGSPSAFYEQYF. DNA for the CDR3: TGTGCCAGCAGTCCCCGGGACAGGGGACTTAGCGGAAGCCCCTCAGCATTCTACGAGCAGTACTTC.

This chain links TRBV19 with TRBJ2-7, with 10 bases fitting TRBD1. The CDR3 is 14 residues long. The junction had 5 bases not matched to a gene; V was cut back by 5 bases and J by 4 bases. Germline V gene lookup returns CDR1 LNHDA and CDR2 SQIVND (reference sequence). The CDR3 bases are TGTGCCAGTAGTCCGAGACAGGGGGCGTACGAGCAGTACTTC. Its translation is CASSPRQGAYEQYF.

The chain recombines TRBV2 with TRBJ2-7; 11 nucleotides agree with TRBD1. V lost 6 bases, J lost 0 bases, and 10 bases stayed unmatched. Germline CDR1 reads SNHLY; CDR2 reads FYNNEI. CDR3 size: 17 residues. The CDR3 loop is CASSLAGQGVLSYEQYF. The CDR3 bases are TGTGCCAGCAGCCTCGCGGGACAGGGGGTTCTCTCCTACGAGCAGTACTTC. Together with reference TRBV2 and TRBJ2-7, the CDR3 gives the full variable domain: EPEVTQTPSHQVTQMGQEVILRCVPISNHLYFYWYRQILGQKVEFLVSFYNNEISEKSEIFDDQFSVERPDGSNFTLKIRSTKLEDSAMYFCASSLAGQGVLSYEQYFGPGTRLTVT.

This clone is a singleton in its sample. The V gene is TRBV18, the J gene TRBJ2-7, with a possible D match to TRBD1 (5 bases). Germline CDR1 and CDR2: KGHSH and LQKENI. The CDR3 is made up of 14 amino acids. Trimming took 0 bases from V and 3 from J, leaving 9 bases between them. The CDR3: CASSPPGQYYEQYF. DNA of the CDR3: TGTGCCAGCTCACCACCGGGGCAGTACTACGAGCAGTACTTC.

The chain combines TRBV29-1 with TRBJ2-1, with D possibly TRBD1 on 5 matching bases. V was clipped by 7 bases and J by 8 bases, with 18 bases between them. The CDR3 has 13 amino acids. Germline CDR1 reads SQVTM; CDR2 reads ANQGSEA. CDR3 in DNA: TGCAGCGCCGGACATGTAGGGTTCGATGAGCAGTTCTTC. Protein product: CSAGHVGFDEQFF.

The chain links TRBV6-5 to TRBJ2-2; 7 bases are a match to TRBD2. J gave up 4 bases and V 4 bases, and 3 bases lay outside the gene matches. The CDR3 loop spans 14 amino acids. Per the germline V gene, CDR1 is MNHEY and CDR2 is SVGAGI. CDR3 sequence: CASSLSGTTGELFF. For the CDR3, the DNA is TGTGCCAGCAGTTTAAGCGGGACCACCGGGGAGCTGTTTTTT.

The chain employs TRBV9 and TRBJ1-4, with unresolved D. Germline loops: CDR1 SGDLS, CDR2 YYNGEE. This CDR3 spans 14 amino acids. V was shortened by 0 bases and J by 8 bases, with 11 bases between the two germline ends. The CDR3, as DNA: TGTGCCAGCAGCGTAGATAACAGTTGGGAAAAACTGTTTTTT. It translates to CASSVDNSWEKLFF.

The chain employs TRBV14 and TRBJ2-1; D is ambiguous. This CDR3 contains 15 residues. V was pared by 5 bases and J by 1 base, with 12 bases between. CDR1 is SGHDN, CDR2 FVKESK, per germline. The CDR3, as DNA: TGTGCCAGCAGCTGGGCTTGGTCTTCCTACAATGAGCAGTTCTTC. Its translation is CASSWAWSSYNEQFF.

The CDR3 is CASSQVQDRVHEQYF. DNA of the CDR3: TGCGCCAGCAGCCAAGTACAGGACAGGGTCCACGAGCAGTACTTC. The chain employs TRBV4-1 and TRBJ2-7, with TRBD1 identical over 8 bases. The CDR3 contains 15 residues. Trimming took 1 base from V and 5 from J; bases not matched to a gene: 7. The germline gives CDR1 MGHRA, CDR2 YSYEKL.

The V call is TRBV13, the J call TRBJ1-3; tentative D call: TRBD1 (5 bases). V was cut by 3 bases and J by 0 bases, with 15 bases left in between. The CDR3 is made up of 17 amino acids. Germline CDR1 PRHDT, CDR2 FYEKMQ (reference sequence). The CDR3 DNA is TGTGCCAGCAGCTTCGTCGTGGGGGGGGACTCTGGAAACACCATATATTTT. As protein: CASSFVVGGDSGNTIYF.

The rearrangement links TRBV7-7 to TRBJ2-2; D remains unclear. CDR3 length: 14 residues. V was shortened by 5 bases and J by 4 bases, with 11 bases between the two germline ends. Germline CDR1 is SSHAT and CDR2 is FNYEAQ (reference sequence). CDR3 sequence: CASSQTQPTGELFF. The CDR3 DNA reads TGTGCCAGCAGCCAAACTCAACCCACCGGGGAGCTGTTTTTT.

The genes are TRBV7-6 and TRBJ2-7, with D perhaps matching TRBD1 (6 bases). V shed 4 bases and J shed 6 bases, with 13 bases lying between them. CDR1 and CDR2 (germline): SGHVS, FNYEAQ. The CDR3 length is 13 residues. CDR3 loop: CASSYSEGGEQYF. CDR3 DNA: TGTGCCAGCAGCTATAGTGAAGGGGGCGAGCAGTACTTC.

The rearrangement uses TRBV7-6 and TRBJ1-6, with D possibly matching TRBD1 (6 bases). Germline assignment: CDR1 SGHVS and CDR2 FNYEAQ. CDR3 length equals 17 residues. V lost 5 bases and J lost 7, with 21 bases in between. The CDR3 loop is CASSRGSSVRGNSPLHF. The CDR3, as DNA: TGTGCCAGCAGCCGAGGTAGTTCTGTCAGGGGCAATTCACCCCTCCACTTT.

The chain joins TRBV28 to TRBJ2-1; D is perhaps TRBD1 (6 bases). The germline V and J ends were trimmed by 6 bases and 6 bases, with 18 bases remaining between them. The V gene's germline CDR1 is MDHEN and CDR2 SYDVKM. This CDR3 is built from 15 residues. The CDR3 is CASRETGKFVNEQFF. The CDR3 DNA reads TGTGCCAGCAGGGAAACAGGGAAGTTTGTCAATGAGCAGTTCTTC.

This clone occurred once. The rearrangement uses TRBV7-9 and TRBJ2-7; D gene unclear. Germline assignment: CDR1 SEHNR and CDR2 FQNEAQ (reference sequence). V shed 5 bases and J shed 0 bases, with 5 bases lying between them. The CDR3 runs 12 residues. This CDR3 reads CASSPSSYEQYF. The CDR3 DNA reads TGTGCCAGCAGCCCGAGCTCCTACGAGCAGTACTTC. Full variable domain (rest looked up from reference TRBV7-9 and TRBJ2-7): DTGVSQNPRHKITKRGQNVTFRCDPISEHNRLYWYRQTLGQGPEFLTYFQNEAQLEKSRLLSDRFSAERPKGSFSTLEIQRTEQGDSAMYLCASSPSSYEQYFGPGTRLTVT.

The chain employs TRBV6-6 and TRBJ2-1; TRBD2 aligns across 8 bases. Germline V lookup: CDR1 MNHNY, CDR2 SVGAGI (reference sequence). This CDR3 is built from 16 residues. Trimming removed 2 bases from V and 3 bases from J; junction bases left unmatched: 6. CDR3 nucleotides: TGTGCCAGCAGTTACAACGCGGGGGGCGACTACAATGAGCAGTTCTTC. It is translated as CASSYNAGGDYNEQFF.